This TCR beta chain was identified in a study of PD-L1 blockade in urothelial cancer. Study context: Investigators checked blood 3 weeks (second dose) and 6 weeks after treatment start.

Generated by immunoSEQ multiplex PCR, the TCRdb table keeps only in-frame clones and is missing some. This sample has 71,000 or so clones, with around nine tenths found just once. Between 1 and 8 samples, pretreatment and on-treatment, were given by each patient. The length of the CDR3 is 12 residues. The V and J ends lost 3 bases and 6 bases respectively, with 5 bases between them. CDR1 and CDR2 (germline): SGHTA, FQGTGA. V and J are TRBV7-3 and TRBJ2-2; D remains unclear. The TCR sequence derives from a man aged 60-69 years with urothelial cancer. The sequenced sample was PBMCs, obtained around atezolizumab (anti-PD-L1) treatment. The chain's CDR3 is CASSLRAGELFF. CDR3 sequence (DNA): TGTGCCAGCAGCTTGAGAGCCGGGGAGCTGTTTTTT.